One and the same sample provided the 31 T cell receptor beta chains below, sequenced in a study of blood T cell repertoires in COVID-19. Using immunoSEQ multiplex PCR, the repertoire was profiled, and TCRdb retains in-frame clones only, with some absent. Counted here are 200,000 to 300,000 clones, under 90% occurring once; the ten biggest clones make up 1.5% to 2%. Sequenced input: PBMCs or T cells enriched from blood (not recorded which). These receptors were obtained from a man aged 40-50 years who had recovered from COVID-19.

The chain recombines TRBV7-3 with TRBJ2-2; TRBD2 aligns across 12 bases. From germline, CDR1 is SGHTA and CDR2 FQGTGA. This CDR3 is built from 16 residues. The junction had 1 base not matched to a gene; V was cut back by 5 bases and J by 0 bases. The CDR3 nucleotides read TGTGCCAGCAGCACTAGCGGGGGGCCGAACACCGGGGAGCTGTTTTTT. Translated: CASSTSGGPNTGELFF.

The genes are TRBV6-1 and TRBJ1-5, with 8 bases fitting TRBD1. Germline V gene sequence: CDR1 MNHNS, CDR2 SASEGT. The V gene end was trimmed by 6 bases and the J gene end by 6 bases; junction bases not matched to a gene: 10. CDR3 size: 15 residues. The CDR3: CASRENRDRPQPQHF. Written as DNA, the CDR3 is TGTGCCAGCAGAGAGAACCGGGACAGGCCTCAGCCCCAGCATTTT.

The genes are TRBV20-1 and TRBJ2-7, with 7 positions matching TRBD1. V was pared by 3 bases and J by 2 bases, with 13 bases of the junction left unmatched. This CDR3 has 16 amino acids. Germline V gene sequence: CDR1 DFQATT, CDR2 SNEGSKA (reference sequence). The chain's CDR3 is CSASPPPLTGTYEQYF. CDR3 DNA: TGCAGTGCTAGTCCCCCGCCGTTGACAGGGACCTACGAGCAGTACTTC.

This clone was picked up a small number of times. This chain connects TRBV30 to TRBJ1-1; D is perhaps TRBD1 (6 bases). Trimming shortened V by 1 base and J by 11 bases, and 14 bases separated the two germline ends. CDR1 is GTSNPN, CDR2 SVGIG, per germline (reference sequence). The CDR3 totals 12 residues. CDR3 residues: CAWSADSKTAFF. Here the CDR3 DNA reads TGTGCCTGGAGTGCGGACAGCAAGACGGCTTTCTTT.

This clone showed up just a few times. The sample contains more than one DNA sequence encoding this CDR3. The rearrangement joins TRBV2 to TRBJ1-1; D is ambiguous. V lost 3 bases, J lost 1 base, and 6 bases lay in between. The V gene's germline CDR1 is SNHLY and CDR2 FYNNEI. The length of the CDR3 is 13 residues. CDR3 sequence reads: CASSDSENTEAFF. CDR3 coding DNA: TGTGCCAGCAGTGACAGCGAGAACACTGAAGCTTTCTTT.

This chain links TRBV27 with TRBJ2-5; 9 bases are shared with TRBD1. Germline CDR1 MNHEY, CDR2 SMNVEV (reference sequence). The CDR3 has 14 residues. V shed 5 bases and J 5 bases; nucleotides not matched to a gene: 6. CDR3 in DNA: TGTGCCAGCAGTCCGGGACAGGGATCGGAGACCCAGTACTTC. Its translation: CASSPGQGSETQYF.

The rearrangement uses TRBV19 and TRBJ1-4; TRBD1 is a possible D gene (5 bases). CDR1 is LNHDA, CDR2 SQIVND, per germline (reference sequence). The V and J ends lost 5 bases and 0 bases respectively, with 13 bases between them. There are 16 residues in the CDR3. The CDR3 sequence: CASSQDSEATNEKLFF. CDR3 bases: TGTGCCAGTAGTCAAGACAGCGAGGCAACTAATGAAAAACTGTTTTTT.

V and J are TRBV6-5 and TRBJ2-3, with D tentatively TRBD2 (5 bases). CDR3 length equals 14 residues. Deletions cut 6 bases from V and 1 base from J, with 11 bases between. CDR1 is MNHEY, CDR2 SVGAGI, per germline. DNA of the CDR3: TGTGCCAGCAGCTACGTCGGGGGCACAGATACGCAGTATTTT. This translates into CASSYVGGTDTQYF.

The rearrangement joins TRBV5-1 to TRBJ2-1; 13 bases fit TRBD2. The V gene end was trimmed by 2 bases and the J gene end by 6 bases; junction bases not matched to a gene: 2. Germline CDR1 is SGHRS and CDR2 is YFSETQ. CDR3 length: 15 amino acids. CDR3 bases: TGCGCCAGCAGCTTAACTAGCGGGAGGGGCAATGAGCAGTTCTTC. It is translated as CASSLTSGRGNEQFF.

The V call is TRBV7-9, the J call TRBJ1-5; D is unresolved. There are 14 residues in the CDR3. The V gene's germline CDR1 is SEHNR and CDR2 FQNEAQ (reference sequence). The V and J ends lost 5 bases and 0 bases respectively, with 8 bases between them. The CDR3 nucleotides read TGTGCCAGCAGCCCCGCCTATAGCAATCAGCCCCAGCATTTT. Its translation: CASSPAYSNQPQHF.

This rearrangement joins TRBV7-2 to TRBJ1-3; no firm D call. Germline CDR1 is SGHTA and CDR2 is FQGNSA. This CDR3 spans 16 amino acids. V was trimmed by 6 bases and J by 3 bases, leaving 18 bases between them. The CDR3 protein is CASRRTGAGNGNTIYF. The CDR3 DNA reads TGTGCCAGCAGACGAACGGGTGCTGGAAATGGAAACACCATATATTTT.

The genes are TRBV7-3 and TRBJ1-2; D gene unclear. Trimming removed 5 bases at V and 4 bases at J, with 11 bases between. The CDR3 totals 13 residues. Germline V gene lookup returns CDR1 SGHTA and CDR2 FQGTGA. CDR3 sequence reads: CASSPDIGYGYTF. The CDR3 DNA reads TGTGCCAGCAGCCCCGACATTGGCTATGGCTACACCTTC.

The J gene is TRBJ2-7, the V gene TRBV27; possibly TRBD2 for D (5 bases). V lost 8 bases to trimming and J lost 7 bases, with 15 bases between them. This CDR3 spans 12 amino acids. From germline, CDR1 is MNHEY and CDR2 SMNVEV (reference sequence). The CDR3 DNA reads TGTGCCAGCGCCGGGGAGTTTGATGAGCAGTACTTC. Amino acids: CASAGEFDEQYF.

This chain uses TRBV27 with TRBJ2-7; TRBD2 matches at 9 bases. The CDR3 has 14 residues. The ends lost 5 bases at V and 1 base at J; junction bases unmatched: 3. The V gene's germline CDR1 is MNHEY and CDR2 SMNVEV (reference sequence). The CDR3 reads CASSGLAGSYEQYF. In DNA form, the CDR3 reads TGTGCCAGCAGTGGTCTAGCGGGGTCCTACGAGCAGTACTTC.

The genes are TRBV28 and TRBJ2-3; the match to TRBD2 covers 8 bases. This CDR3 is built from 14 residues. Trimming at V came to 6 bases and at J to 0 bases, leaving 2 bases not matched to a gene. Germline V gene lookup returns CDR1 MDHEN and CDR2 SYDVKM. Here the CDR3 DNA reads TGTGCCAGCAGCTTAGCGGGGAGCACAGATACGCAGTATTTT. Translated, it gives CASSLAGSTDTQYF.

This chain links TRBV28 with TRBJ1-2; 12 bases are a match to TRBD1. Germline CDR1 and CDR2: MDHEN and SYDVKM. Trimming cost V 3 bases and J 4 bases; bases outside gene matches: 6. The CDR3 is made up of 16 amino acids. The CDR3 sequence: CASSFRGQGASYGYTF. CDR3 nucleotide sequence: TGTGCCAGCAGTTTTAGGGGACAGGGGGCGTCCTATGGCTACACCTTC.

The rearrangement joins TRBV10-3 to TRBJ2-5; TRBD2 is a possible D gene (5 bases). Between the trimmed V and J ends, which lost 7 bases and 5 bases, there was a span of 11 bases. In germline, CDR1 is ENHRY, CDR2 SYGVKD. This CDR3 spans 12 amino acids. CDR3 protein: CAIKREGETQYF. The DNA of the CDR3 is TGTGCCATCAAACGGGAAGGGGAGACCCAGTACTTC.

The V and J genes are TRBV5-1 and TRBJ2-7; D perhaps matches TRBD2 (6 bases). The CDR3 contains 11 residues. The V gene's germline CDR1 is SGHRS and CDR2 YFSETQ. Between the trimmed V and J ends, which lost 3 bases and 5 bases, there was a span of 6 bases. The CDR3 region is CASSSGDEQYF. In DNA, the CDR3 is TGCGCCAGCAGCTCGGGGGACGAGCAGTACTTC.

The V call is TRBV7-6, the J call TRBJ2-6; the match to TRBD1 covers 10 bases. V was clipped by 5 bases and J by 1 base; unmatched bases: 14. The CDR3 runs 20 residues. The germline CDR1 and CDR2 sequences are SGHVS and FNYEAQ. This CDR3 reads CASSTRPGQGYSSGANVLTF. In DNA, the CDR3 is TGTGCCAGCAGCACAAGACCGGGACAGGGGTACTCGTCTGGGGCCAACGTCCTGACTTTC.

This chain links TRBV19 with TRBJ2-1, with TRBD2 matching 12 bases. Germline CDR1 and CDR2: LNHDA and SQIVND (reference sequence). The CDR3 extends over 15 amino acids. Trimming at V came to 10 bases and at J to 7 bases, leaving 11 bases not matched to a gene. The CDR3 sequence is CATSPASGRANEQFF. The CDR3 DNA reads TGTGCCACCTCCCCAGCTAGCGGGAGGGCGAATGAGCAGTTCTTC.

V usage is TRBV7-3 and J usage is TRBJ2-5, with D maybe TRBD2 (7 bases). This CDR3 has 15 amino acids. Germline-derived CDR1 and CDR2 are SGHTA and FQGTGA. Trimming took off 3 bases at V and 5 bases at J, with 16 bases between the two ends. The CDR3 region is CASSFGGLPGETQYF. CDR3 coding DNA: TGTGCCAGCAGCTTCGGGGGGCTACCGGGGGAGACCCAGTACTTC.

Here the CDR3 DNA reads TGTGCCAGCAGTTACCGAGGGAGCAGAGCTTTCTTT. It translates to CASSYRGSRAFF. V gene TRBV6-2 or TRBV6-3 combines with J gene TRBJ1-1; D is undetermined. V shed 2 bases and J shed 10 bases, with 11 bases lying between them. Germline V gene sequence: CDR1 MNHEY, CDR2 SVGEGT. The CDR3 is made up of 12 amino acids.

The chain has TRBV6-1 and TRBJ1-5, with D tentatively TRBD1 (6 bases). There are 17 residues in the CDR3. Germline V gene lookup returns CDR1 MNHNS and CDR2 SASEGT. The V and J ends lost 4 bases and 3 bases respectively, with 19 bases between them. CDR3 in amino acids: CASSGVPSGVNNQPQHF. The CDR3 region has the DNA TGTGCCAGCAGTGGAGTACCCTCAGGGGTAAACAATCAGCCCCAGCATTTT.

This clone came up a few times. V gene TRBV4-3 combines with J gene TRBJ1-4; 9 nucleotides agree with TRBD1. J gave up 7 bases and V 4 bases, and 4 bases lay outside the gene matches. This CDR3 region has 14 residues. Germline loops: CDR1 LGHNA, CDR2 YSLEER. The CDR3 loop reads CASSPETGGEKLFF. The CDR3 nucleotides are TGCGCCAGCAGCCCGGAGACAGGGGGTGAAAAACTGTTTTTT.

The rearrangement joins TRBV18 to TRBJ2-7, with 7 bases matching TRBD1. Germline V gene lookup returns CDR1 KGHSH and CDR2 LQKENI. The CDR3 has 16 amino acids. V gave up 0 bases and J gave up 2 bases; unmatched junction bases: 7. CDR3 residues: CASSPPSLQGPYEQYF. The CDR3, as DNA: TGTGCCAGCTCACCACCTTCGCTACAGGGGCCCTACGAGCAGTACTTC.

The chain carries TRBV21-1 and TRBJ2-5; whether TRBD1, the table's D call, matches the DNA was not checked. TRBV21-1 is shown as a pseudogene. There are 15 residues in the CDR3. CDR3 nucleotide sequence: TGTGCCAGCAGTTGGCTCCGGGACAGGGGAGAGACCCAGTACTTC. Translating gives CASSWLRDRGETQYF.

The genes are TRBV24-1 and TRBJ1-2; D remains unclear. This CDR3 has 13 residues. Germline V gives CDR1 KGHDR, CDR2 SFDVKD. Trimming removed 2 bases from V and 2 bases from J, with 5 bases in between. The CDR3 DNA reads TGTGCCACCAGTGATTGGCAGAACTATGGCTACACCTTC. This translates into CATSDWQNYGYTF.

The V and J genes are TRBV30 and TRBJ1-2; D is possibly TRBD1 (5 bases). The CDR3 runs 17 residues. V was clipped by 3 bases and J by 1 base, with 21 bases between them. Germline lookup yields CDR1 GTSNPN and CDR2 SVGIG (reference sequence). The CDR3 region has the DNA TGTGCCTGGAGCGACACTGGGGCCGGCGGAGTTAACTATGGCTACACCTTC. It is translated as CAWSDTGAGGVNYGYTF.

The rearrangement links TRBV19 to TRBJ1-5; weak D call: TRBD1 (6 bases). The germline gives CDR1 LNHDA, CDR2 SQIVND (reference sequence). CDR3 size: 17 residues. The germline V and J ends were trimmed by 7 bases and 0 bases, with 19 bases remaining between them. This CDR3 is CASTLSGTPYSNQPQHF. CDR3 sequence (DNA): TGTGCCAGTACCTTAAGCGGGACACCTTATAGCAATCAGCCCCAGCATTTT.

This sequence joins TRBV2 and TRBJ2-2, with D possibly TRBD2 on 5 matching bases. Germline V gene sequence: CDR1 SNHLY, CDR2 FYNNEI. CDR3 length equals 16 residues. Trimming stripped 3 bases from V and 0 bases from J, with 11 bases between. The CDR3: CASSDLVATNTGELFF. In DNA, the CDR3 is TGTGCCAGCAGTGATCTTGTAGCGACGAACACCGGGGAGCTGTTTTTT. Supplemented by reference TRBV2 and TRBJ2-2, the full variable domain reads EPEVTQTPSHQVTQMGQEVILRCVPISNHLYFYWYRQILGQKVEFLVSFYNNEISEKSEIFDDQFSVERPDGSNFTLKIRSTKLEDSAMYFCASSDLVATNTGELFFGEGSRLTVL.

The chain uses TRBV9 and TRBJ2-2, with D perhaps TRBD1 (5 bases). This CDR3 spans 14 amino acids. The V gene's germline CDR1 is SGDLS and CDR2 YYNGEE. The V and J ends lost 4 bases and 2 bases respectively, with 9 bases between them. CDR3 DNA: TGTGCCAGCAGCTGGACACCAAACACCGGGGAGCTGTTTTTT. It yields the protein CASSWTPNTGELFF.